This note documents a single TCR beta chain sequence. Its target is unknown. V lost 2 bases to trimming and J lost 2 bases; unmatched junction nucleotides: 7. CDR3 length: 15 amino acids. Germline CDR1 and CDR2: SGHDT and YYEEEE. Primers included in the PCR were 60 Vbeta and 13 Jbeta primers. Clones were sequenced by immunoSEQ multiplex PCR, and TCRdb holds only the in-frame ones, with some missing. Of roughly 180,000 clones in the sample, around 79% were seen once. This sample was included in a study of cytomegalovirus exposure and HLA in healthy donors. General study points: Listed as cytomegalovirus-associated were 150 or so TCR beta chains. Available immune exposure information covered CMV serostatus only. Associated with HLA alleles at 0.05 false discovery rate in a later analysis were over 15,000 TCR beta sequences.

Though probably carrying unrecorded immune exposures, donors were nominally healthy at sampling. The specimen sequenced was PBMCs. This clonotype was obtained from a man aged 50 to 60 in good health and CMV-seropositive. The chain joins TRBV5-6 to TRBJ2-7; 7 bases line up with TRBD1. CDR3 amino acids: CASSFGQVRAYEQYF. The CDR3 region has the DNA TGTGCCAGCAGCTTTGGACAGGTGAGAGCCTACGAGCAGTACTTC.